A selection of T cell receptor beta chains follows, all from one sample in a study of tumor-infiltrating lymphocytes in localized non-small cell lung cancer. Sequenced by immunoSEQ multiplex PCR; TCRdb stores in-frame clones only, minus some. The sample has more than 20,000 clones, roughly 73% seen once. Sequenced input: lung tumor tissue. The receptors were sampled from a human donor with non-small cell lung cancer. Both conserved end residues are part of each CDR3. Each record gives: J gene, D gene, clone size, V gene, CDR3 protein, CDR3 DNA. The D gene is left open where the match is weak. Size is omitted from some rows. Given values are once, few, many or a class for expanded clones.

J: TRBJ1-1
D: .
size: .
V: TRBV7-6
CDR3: CASSLVESGPNTEAFF
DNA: TGTGCCAGCAGCTTAGTAGAATCAGGCCCGAACACTGAAGCTTTCTTT

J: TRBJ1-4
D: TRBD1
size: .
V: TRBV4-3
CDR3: CASSQRTGDTGEKLFF
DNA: TGCGCCAGCAGCCAACGGACAGGGGATACCGGTGAAAAACTGTTTTTT

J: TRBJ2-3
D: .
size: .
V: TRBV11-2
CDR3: CASSLDPAISTDTQYF
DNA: TGTGCCAGCAGCTTAGATCCTGCTATCAGCACAGATACGCAGTATTTT

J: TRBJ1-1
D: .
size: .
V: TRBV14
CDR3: CASSQDAGRRGRKNTEAFF
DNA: TGTGCCAGCAGCCAAGACGCGGGGCGGAGGGGCAGGAAGAACACTGAAGCTTTCTTT

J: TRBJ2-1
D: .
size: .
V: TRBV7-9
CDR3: CASSLSNGLREQFF
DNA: TGTGCCAGCAGCTTATCCAACGGGCTACGGGAGCAGTTCTTC

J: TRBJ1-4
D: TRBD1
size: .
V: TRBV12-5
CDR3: CASGLVVIEGTGETATNEKLFF
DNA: TGTGCTAGTGGTTTGGTAGTCATTGAGGGGACAGGGGAAACGGCAACTAATGAAAAACTGTTTTTT

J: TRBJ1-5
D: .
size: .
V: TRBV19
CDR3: CASSIEARAQPQHF
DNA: TGTGCCAGTAGTATAGAGGCCCGGGCTCAGCCCCAGCATTTT

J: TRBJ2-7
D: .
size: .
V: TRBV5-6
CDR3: CASSPSLSSYEQYF
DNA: TGTGCCAGCAGCCCAAGCTTGAGCTCCTACGAGCAGTACTTC

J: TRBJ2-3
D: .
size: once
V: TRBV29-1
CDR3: CSVVTDTQYF
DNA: TGCAGCGTTGTGACAGATACGCAGTATTTT

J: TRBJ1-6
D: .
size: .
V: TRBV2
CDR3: CASSYDEKGSSYNSPLHF
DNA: TGTGCCAGCAGTTATGACGAAAAGGGGAGCTCCTATAATTCACCCCTCCACTTT

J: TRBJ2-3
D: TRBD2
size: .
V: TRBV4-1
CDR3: CASSPRLAGGEDTQYF
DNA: TGCGCCAGCAGCCCCAGACTAGCGGGGGGGGAAGATACGCAGTATTTT

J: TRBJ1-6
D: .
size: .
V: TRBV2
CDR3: CASILDPGKPLHF
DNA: TGTGCCAGCATCCTCGACCCGGGGAAACCCCTCCACTTT

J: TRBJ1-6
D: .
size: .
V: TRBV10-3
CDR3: CAISGGSPLHF
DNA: TGTGCCATCAGTGGTGGTTCACCCCTCCACTTT

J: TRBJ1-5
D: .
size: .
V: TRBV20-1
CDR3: CSARDRGPQHF
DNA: TGCAGTGCTAGAGATCGGGGGCCCCAGCATTTT

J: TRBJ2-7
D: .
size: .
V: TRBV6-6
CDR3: CASRHASSSYEQYF
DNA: TGTGCCAGCAGACACGCGTCGAGCTCCTACGAGCAGTACTTC

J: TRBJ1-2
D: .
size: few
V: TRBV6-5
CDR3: CASSYSTIGGYTF
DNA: TGTGCCAGCAGTTACTCTACCATTGGGGGCTACACCTTC

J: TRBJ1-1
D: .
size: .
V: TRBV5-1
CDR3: CASTEGLNTEAFF
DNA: TGCGCCAGCACGGAGGGCCTGAACACTGAAGCTTTCTTT

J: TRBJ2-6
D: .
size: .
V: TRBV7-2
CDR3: CASSASSGANVLTF
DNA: TGTGCCAGCAGCGCGAGCTCTGGGGCCAACGTCCTGACTTTC

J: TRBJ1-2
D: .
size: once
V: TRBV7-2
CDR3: CASSLLTGGLNYGYTF
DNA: TGTGCCAGCAGCTTACTCACGGGGGGCCTTAACTATGGCTACACCTTC

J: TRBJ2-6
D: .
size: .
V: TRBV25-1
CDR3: CASSKPGAGANVLTF
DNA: TGTGCCAGCAGTAAACCAGGGGCTGGGGCCAACGTCCTGACTTTC

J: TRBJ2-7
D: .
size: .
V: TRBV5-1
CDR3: CASSFTGSQEQYF
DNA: TGCGCCAGCAGCTTTACCGGGTCCCAGGAGCAGTACTTC

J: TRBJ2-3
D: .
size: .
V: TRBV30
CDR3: CAWSADGGTRDTQYF
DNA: TGTGCCTGGAGTGCTGACGGGGGCACCAGGGATACGCAGTATTTT

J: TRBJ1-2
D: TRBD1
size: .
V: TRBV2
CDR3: CATDREGYGYTF
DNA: TGTGCCACCGACAGGGAAGGGTATGGCTACACCTTC

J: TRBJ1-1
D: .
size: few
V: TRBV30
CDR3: CAWSATWGTEAFF
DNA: TGTGCCTGGAGCGCTACTTGGGGCACTGAAGCTTTCTTT

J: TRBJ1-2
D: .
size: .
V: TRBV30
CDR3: CASRTARWGGYTF
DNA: TGTGCTTCCCGGACAGCCCGTTGGGGAGGCTACACCTTC

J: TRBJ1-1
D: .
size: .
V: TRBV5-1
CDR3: CASSLRLEGVRTEAFF
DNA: TGCGCCAGCAGCTTGAGGTTGGAGGGAGTAAGAACTGAAGCTTTCTTT

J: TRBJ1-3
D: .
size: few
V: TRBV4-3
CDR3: CASSQELSVKGVIYSGNTIYF
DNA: TGCGCCAGCAGCCAAGAGCTTAGCGTAAAGGGGGTCATTTACTCTGGAAACACCATATATTTT

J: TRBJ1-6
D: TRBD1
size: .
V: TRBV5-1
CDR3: CASSPSDRGNSPLHF
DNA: TGCGCCAGCAGCCCGTCCGACAGGGGTAATTCACCCCTCCACTTT

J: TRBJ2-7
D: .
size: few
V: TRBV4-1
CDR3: CASSQDGGGSSYEQYF
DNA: TGCGCCAGCAGCCAAGACGGCGGGGGCAGCTCCTACGAGCAGTACTTC

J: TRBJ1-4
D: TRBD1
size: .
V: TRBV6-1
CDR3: CASHRDRMEKLFF
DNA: TGTGCCAGCCACCGGGACAGAATGGAAAAACTGTTTTTT

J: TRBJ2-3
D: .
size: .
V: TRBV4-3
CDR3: CASSWTAVRGTQYF
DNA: TGCGCCAGCAGCTGGACAGCGGTACGAGGGACGCAGTATTTT

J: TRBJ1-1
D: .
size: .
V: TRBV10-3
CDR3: CAISDGLNTEAFF
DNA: TGTGCCATCAGTGACGGCTTGAACACTGAAGCTTTCTTT

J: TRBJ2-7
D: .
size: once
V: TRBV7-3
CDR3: CASSLGPNTYEQYF
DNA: TGTGCCAGCAGCCTAGGACCCAACACTTACGAGCAGTACTTC

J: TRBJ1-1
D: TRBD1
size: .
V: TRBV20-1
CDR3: CSAGTGGEAFF
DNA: TGCAGTGCCGGGACAGGGGGCGAAGCTTTCTTT

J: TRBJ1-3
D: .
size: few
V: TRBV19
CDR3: CATTRGERSSGNTIYF
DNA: TGTGCCACCACGCGGGGGGAAAGGTCCTCTGGAAACACCATATATTTT